Below are 22 T cell receptor beta chains sequenced from a single sample in a study of neurological immune-mediated disorders. Each CDR3 protein is one row after TCRdb ran MiXCR on the 5' RACE reads. The sample carries approximately 40,000 distinct CDR3 sequences, approximately 4.4% recorded once. Input material: CD4+ T cells from blood. Source of these receptors: a man aged 18 to 30 in good health.

This clonotype was seen repeatedly, ten times or more. V usage is TRBV29-1 and J usage is TRBJ1-1; a possible D gene is TRBD1 (5 bases). The CDR3 loop spans 13 amino acids. V was clipped by 7 bases and J by 1 base, with 13 bases between them. Germline loops: CDR1 SQVTM, CDR2 ANQGSEA. The CDR3 sequence is CSAVRGENTEAFF. CDR3 DNA: TGCAGCGCCGTAAGGGGTGAGAACACTGAAGCTTTCTTT.

This clonotype was picked up many times. At one end the junction does not follow the germline gene, possibly because of a read error. This chain connects TRBV5-8 to TRBJ1-2, with 9 bases matching TRBD1. CDR1 SGHTS and CDR2 YDEGEE come from the germline V gene. The CDR3 is 12 residues long. The CDR3 region has the DNA TGTGCCAGCAGCTTCCGGGACAGGGCGCCCGTCTTC. It encodes CASSFRDRAPVF.

This clonotype has at least ten counts. The gene calls are TRBV7-2 and TRBJ1-2; D perhaps matches TRBD1 (5 bases). The CDR3 has 15 amino acids. The ends were cut back, 0 bases at V and 0 bases at J, with 8 bases in the middle. The germline gives CDR1 SGHTA, CDR2 FQGNSA. This CDR3 is CASSLAWGTNYGYTF. CDR3 in DNA: TGTGCCAGCAGCTTAGCTTGGGGGACTAACTATGGCTACACCTTC.

This clonotype was seen repeatedly, ten times or more. The chain combines TRBV6-6 with TRBJ1-1; unclear D gene. Trimming shortened V by 6 bases and J by 0 bases, and 14 bases separated the two germline ends. This CDR3 comprises 15 residues. Germline CDR1 MNHNY, CDR2 SVGAGI (reference sequence). In nucleotides, the CDR3 is TGTGCCAGCAGCCCCGGCCGGGGAATGAACACTGAAGCTTTCTTT. Translated, it gives CASSPGRGMNTEAFF.

This clonotype was recorded many times. The chain employs TRBV9 and TRBJ2-2; tentatively, D is TRBD1 (6 bases). The V and J ends lost 3 bases and 0 bases respectively, with 9 bases between them. The germline gives CDR1 SGDLS, CDR2 YYNGEE. The CDR3 has 15 amino acids. This CDR3 is CASSAGTPNTGELFF. CDR3 DNA: TGTGCCAGCAGCGCCGGGACACCGAACACCGGGGAGCTGTTTTTT.

This clonotype occurred many times. V and J are TRBV20-1 and TRBJ1-3; no clear D gene. There are 16 residues in the CDR3. Trimming shortened V by 0 bases and J by 0 bases, and 12 bases separated the two germline ends. CDR1 and CDR2 from the germline V gene are DFQATT and SNEGSKA (reference sequence). CDR3 nucleotide sequence: TGCAGTGCTAGAGACCTTCTTGAAAGCTCTGGAAACACCATATATTTT. The encoded protein is CSARDLLESSGNTIYF.

This clonotype has ten or more counts. The chain has TRBV12-3 or TRBV12-4 and TRBJ2-2, with D hard to call. Trimming took 6 bases from V and 6 from J, leaving 14 bases between them. This CDR3 region has 14 residues. The CDR3 is CASRSLLRSGELFF. The CDR3 nucleotides are TGTGCCAGCAGGAGTTTACTACGTTCCGGGGAGCTGTTTTTT.

This clonotype has a count of ten or more. This sequence joins TRBV5-1 and TRBJ1-4; D is unresolved. Trimming took 0 bases from V and 0 from J, leaving 6 bases between them. Germline V gene data show CDR1 as SGHRS and CDR2 as YFSETQ. The CDR3 runs to 15 residues. The CDR3: CASSLDVATNEKLFF. CDR3 coding DNA: TGCGCCAGCAGCTTGGACGTTGCAACTAATGAAAAACTGTTTTTT. The complete variable domain, with remaining parts taken from reference TRBV5-1 and TRBJ1-4, reads KAGVTQTPRYLIKTRGQQVTLSCSPISGHRSVSWYQQTPGQGLQFLFEYFSETQRNKGNFPGRFSGRQFSNSRSEMNVSTLELGDSALYLCASSLDVATNEKLFFGSGTQLSVL.

In regard to this clonotype: A clone one base away is much larger, so this may be a read error. The CDR3 loop is CANSLDSQYGYTF. In DNA form, the CDR3 reads TGTGCCAACAGCCTGGACAGCCAGTATGGCTACACCTTC. This chain uses TRBV6-6 with TRBJ1-2; D may be TRBD1 (6 bases). Between the trimmed V and J ends, which lost 10 bases and 5 bases, there was a span of 17 bases. Germline CDR1 and CDR2: MNHNY and SVGAGI (reference sequence). This CDR3 comprises 13 residues.

This clonotype came up many times. A clone one base away is much larger, so this may be a read error. The V and J genes are TRBV7-3 and TRBJ2-1; 7 bases are a match to TRBD2. V shed 5 bases, J shed 8 bases, and the junction held 9 bases outside the gene matches. Germline loops: CDR1 SGHTA, CDR2 FQGTGA. CDR3 size: 14 residues. The CDR3 region has the DNA TGTGCCAGCAGCCTGGCGGGGGTGGGGGATGAGCAGTTCTTC. It translates to CASSLAGVGDEQFF.

This clonotype was observed many times. The rearrangement joins TRBV7-3 to TRBJ1-4; unclear D gene. Trimming removed 7 bases from V and 0 bases from J, with 27 bases in between. The V gene's germline CDR1 is SGHTA and CDR2 FQGTGA. The CDR3 totals 20 residues. The CDR3 DNA follows: TGTGCCAGCAACTCGATTATAATCCGATACGGGCAGTCAACTAATGAAAAACTGTTTTTT. Protein: CASNSIIIRYGQSTNEKLFF.

The sample holds many counts of this clonotype. This chain connects TRBV20-1 to TRBJ2-5; no reliable D call. The CDR3 is made up of 12 amino acids. V lost 1 base, J lost 2 bases, and 5 bases lay in between. Per the germline V gene, CDR1 is DFQATT and CDR2 is SNEGSKA (reference sequence). The CDR3 coding sequence is TGCAGTGCTAGAGGGGGTCAAGAGACCCAGTACTTC. It codes for CSARGGQETQYF.

This clonotype was seen many times. The rearrangement uses TRBV7-2 and TRBJ2-4; the match to TRBD2 covers 13 bases. Unmatched junction bases numbered 5, after V lost 5 bases and J lost 1 base. The CDR3 runs 17 residues. Germline V gene data show CDR1 as SGHTA and CDR2 as FQGNSA. The CDR3 DNA reads TGTGCCAGCAGCCGCCAGACTAGCGGGGGGGCCAAAAACATTCAGTACTTC. It codes for CASSRQTSGGAKNIQYF.

There are many counts of this clonotype. The gene calls are TRBV7-2 and TRBJ2-5; D perhaps matches TRBD2 (6 bases). Looked up from germline, CDR1 is SGHTA and CDR2 is FQGNSA. The CDR3 is 15 residues long. Trimming removed 4 bases from V and 5 bases from J, with 17 bases in between. This CDR3 is CASSWRDFTGETQYF. In DNA form, the CDR3 reads TGTGCCAGCAGCTGGAGGGACTTCACGGGGGAGACCCAGTACTTC.

This clonotype was counted at least ten times. V is TRBV5-1 and J is TRBJ2-3, with D perhaps TRBD1 (6 bases). The CDR3 has 14 amino acids. The germline V gene encodes CDR1 SGHRS and CDR2 YFSETQ. Trimming cost V 4 bases and J 2 bases, with 11 bases left between them. The CDR3: CASSAQGSTDTQYF. As DNA, the CDR3 is TGCGCCAGCAGCGCACAGGGTTCCACAGATACGCAGTATTTT.

The rearrangement joins TRBV5-6 to TRBJ2-5; 7 bases align to TRBD1. Germline V gene lookup returns CDR1 SGHDT and CDR2 YYEEEE. Losses at the gene ends were 8 bases for V and 2 bases for J; bases not matched to a gene: 12. CDR3 length: 15 residues. The CDR3 spells CARRPGTVLQETQYF. The DNA of the CDR3 is TGTGCCAGAAGACCCGGGACAGTGCTGCAAGAGACCCAGTACTTC.

This clonotype appeared many times. The chain carries TRBV20-1 and TRBJ2-7, with unresolved D. CDR3 size: 14 residues. The V end was cut by 3 bases, the J end by 0 bases, with 12 bases between. Germline values: CDR1 DFQATT, CDR2 SNEGSKA (reference sequence). CDR3 amino acids: CSASFPTSSYEQYF. Written as DNA, the CDR3 is TGCAGTGCTAGCTTCCCGACGTCCTCCTACGAGCAGTACTTC.

At least ten counts were recorded for this clonotype. This sequence joins TRBV11-2 and TRBJ1-5; TRBD1 matches at 9 bases. Germline trimming cut 5 bases from V and 3 bases from J; bases unmatched to any gene: 8. CDR1 SGHAT and CDR2 FQNNGV come from the germline V gene. This CDR3 contains 16 residues. CDR3 protein: CASSPGTGFANQPQHF. The DNA of the CDR3 is TGTGCCAGCAGCCCAGGGACAGGGTTCGCCAATCAGCCCCAGCATTTT. The variable domain in full, completed from reference TRBV11-2 and TRBJ1-5, reads EAGVAQSPRYKIIEKRQSVAFWCNPISGHATLYWYQQILGQGPKLLIQFQNNGVVDDSQLPKDRFSAERLKGVDSTLKIQPAKLEDSAVYLCASSPGTGFANQPQHFGDGTRLSIL.

In its sample, this clonotype was seen many times. J is TRBJ2-2 and V is TRBV11-2; perhaps D is TRBD1 or TRBD2 (5 bases each). From germline, CDR1 is SGHAT and CDR2 FQNNGV. V was cut by 0 bases and J by 4 bases, with 12 bases left in between. This CDR3 is built from 16 residues. The CDR3 reads CASSLDFRGTTGELFF. The CDR3 DNA is TGTGCCAGCAGCTTAGATTTCAGAGGGACCACCGGGGAGCTGTTTTTT. The complete variable domain, with remaining parts taken from reference TRBV11-2 and TRBJ2-2, reads EAGVAQSPRYKIIEKRQSVAFWCNPISGHATLYWYQQILGQGPKLLIQFQNNGVVDDSQLPKDRFSAERLKGVDSTLKIQPAKLEDSAVYLCASSLDFRGTTGELFFGEGSRLTVL.

This clonotype came up many times. The chain employs TRBV7-6 and TRBJ1-2, with unresolved D. Germline V gene lookup returns CDR1 SGHVS and CDR2 FNYEAQ. This CDR3 is 13 amino acids long. V was shortened by 1 base and J by 3 bases, with 6 bases between the two germline ends. As DNA, the CDR3 is TGTGCCAGCAGCTTAGGTTCTGACTATGGCTACACCTTC. As protein: CASSLGSDYGYTF. Looking up the rest from reference TRBV7-6 and TRBJ1-2 gives the full variable domain: GAGVSQSPRYKVTKRGQDVALRCDPISGHVSLYWYRQALGQGPEFLTYFNYEAQQDKSGLPNDRFSAERPEGSISTLTIQRTEQRDSAMYRCASSLGSDYGYTFGSGTRLTVV.

This clonotype was seen ten or more times. The V call is TRBV7-2, the J call TRBJ1-1, with D maybe TRBD1 (6 bases). The CDR3 runs 12 residues. Per germline, CDR1 SGHTA and CDR2 FQGNSA. V gave up 6 bases and J gave up 6 bases, with 11 bases separating them. The CDR3 here is CASRSQGSEAFF. Here the CDR3 DNA reads TGTGCCAGCAGATCACAGGGCTCTGAAGCTTTCTTT.

This clonotype occurred many times. The chain employs TRBV5-1 and TRBJ2-2; 9 nucleotides match TRBD2. The CDR3 consists of 15 residues. The V gene's germline CDR1 is SGHRS and CDR2 YFSETQ. Trimming removed 2 bases from V and 1 base from J; junction bases left unmatched: 0. Written as DNA, the CDR3 is TGCGCCAGCAGCTTTAGCGGGGGGAACACCGGGGAGCTGTTTTTT. Translating it yields CASSFSGGNTGELFF.